This T cell receptor (beta chain) was obtained from a study of T cell repertoires in cytomegalovirus infection. Study information: Selection of CMV epitopes for the study included recently identified HLA-C-restricted and well-studied HLA-B-restricted ones. It can be stated that public TCR beta signatures indicated CMV infection as well as a matching HLA type. General study results and limits: Cumulative frequency (of public TCR beta family members) identified carriers of CMV plus the relevant HLA. It was HLA-C-restricted CMV-specific TCR beta clonotypes that dominated the response ex vivo.

TCRdb re-derived calls from the reads in MiXCR, one entry per CDR3 protein. The sample carries about 280,000 distinct CDR3 sequences, approximately 22% recorded once. Trimming took 5 bases from V and 9 from J, leaving 19 bases between them. The CDR3 sequence is 13 residues long. Per the germline V gene, CDR1 is GTSNPN and CDR2 is SVGIG (reference sequence). Remarks on this clonotype: The target antigen is unknown.

This receptor was identified in a human donor in good health (CMV status not recorded). Some clones in this sample may be carry-over from other donors' samples. The J gene is TRBJ2-5, the V gene TRBV30; weak D call: TRBD2 (5 bases). The sample consisted of cultured PBMCs, taken from culture after CMV antigen stimulation. As DNA, the CDR3 is TGTGCCTGGGCCGCCGGGAAGCTCGCGGCCCAGTACTTC. Protein: CAWAAGKLAAQYF.